Sequencing of this TCR beta chain was carried out in a study of shared clonotypes between healthy human individuals (dated by TCRdb to between 2020 and 2021). Some background on the complete study: Two women and a few men aged 18 to 49 years were included in the cohort. For each donor, CD4 naive and CD4 memory were each run on three plates, CD8 naive on two plates, and CD8 memory on one plate. Each donor's leukapheresis produced roughly between roughly 0.85 and 10 billion PBMCs. To increase sequencing depth and limit assay-specific biases, TCR repertoire library preparation and sequencing were carried out by different laboratories using diverse techniques. The study deeply sequenced blood TCR repertoires of several healthy adults to estimate repertoire size and the extent of clonotype sharing between individuals. Broader findings and caveats from the paper: Sampling was restricted to blood, and TCR repertoires in tissue are likely to differ from TCR repertoires in blood. Across a handful of donors, approximately 5% of naive CD4, 3% to 4% of naive CD8, approximately 2.5% of memory CD4, and under 0.45% of memory CD8 clonotypes were shared. Pairwise subsampling led to the expectation that sequencing depth would affect the degree of clonotype sharing among donors. Compared with non-shared clonotypes, clonotypes shared by all four sorted-subset donors had higher generation probabilities. Naive subsets generally had larger estimated clonotype richness than memory subsets did. The small number of donors limited the genetic and exposure-history diversity represented. Incomplete sequencing was indicated by rarefaction of sorted-subset datasets, despite the large sequencing depth.

The V end loses 7 bases and the J end loses 3 bases, and a stretch of 9 bases separates them. According to the germline V gene (reference sequence), CDR1 reads SEHNR and CDR2 reads FQNEAQ. The cysteine opens and the phenylalanine closes a CDR3 of 12 amino acids. Only the CDR3 portion is preserved as DNA: 36 bases, with reading frame beginning at the first base. Using the deep immunoSEQ assay, multiplex PCR amplified TCR CDR3 regions from genomic DNA. Extracted genomic DNA from each cell subset was spread evenly across all wells of several immunoSEQ 96-well plates, with each plate serving as a replicate. For sorted subsets, around 200 ng genomic DNA, equal to tens of thousands of T cell genomes, was loaded into each replicate PCR. The purified libraries were quantified using a Qubit 3.0 fluorometer, sized with a Bioanalyzer 2100, and then quantified again using the KAPA Library Quantification kit. Every immunoSEQ 96-well plate was sequenced on a dedicated single-read 150-cycle Illumina NextSeq 550 flow cell. In the authors' own workflow: Because the immunoSEQ output held only junctional sequences and lacked quality scores, the filtering could not match the filtering applied to full-length reads. To assign V/J genes and CDR3, sequences were annotated using PyIR, a Python wrapper for IgBLAST v1.9, with IMGT germline references. Reads were filtered out if the reads had weak V/J assignments (E-value above 1e-6), no CDR3, stop codons, out-of-frame junctions, or ambiguous translated residues. V3J clonotypes were defined as sequences sharing the same inferred V gene, J gene, and CDR3 amino acid sequence. Percentage overlap between repertoires was calculated by dividing the number of shared unique clonotypes by the size of the smaller repertoire. Richness of each repertoire was evaluated using RTK rarefaction, the Chao1 estimator, and Recon v2.1 estimates of unobserved clonotypes. Generation probabilities for all TCRbeta clonotypes obtained by the gDNA method from four donors were computed using OLGA. As stored in TCRdb, this immuneACCESS dataset retains in-frame rearrangements with V and J assigned. A fraction of the clones does not appear; measured against another copy, unresolved V genes explain less than half of the discrepancy, and the remainder lacks a known reason. V and J calls and clone size are copied from that table; D and trimming were computed from the DNA. The sample profile shows approximately 980,000 clones; 76% of them were found once. The top ten clones comprise 1.5% of the sample.

Healthy HIV-negative adults with no recently reported acute infections or vaccinations were included as donors. Every donor was a Caucasian adult living in Nashville, Tennessee, USA. Magnetic negative selection was used to enrich CD4+ T cells, after which naive cells were positively selected on CD45RA and the negative fraction became the memory subset. Blood was obtained by leukapheresis, after which PBMCs were separated by Ficoll-Histopaque density gradient centrifugation and cryopreserved in liquid nitrogen vapor phase. Analytical flow cytometry was used to check the purity and quantity of each magnetically sorted T cell population. Genomic DNA was isolated from each sorted fraction and quantified by UV absorbance on a Nanodrop 2000c. At least ten counts were recorded for this clone. The clone's antigen remains unknown. Base quality data are lacking; no much larger clone is found one base away. Other nucleotide sequences in the sample specify the same CDR3.

This receptor was identified in a man aged 18 to 35 in good health. The sequenced material came from memory CD4+ T cells sorted from blood. This specimen's cell subset or site label, interpreted: CD45RA-negative fraction. The chain is made from TRBV7-9 and TRBJ2-5; possibly the D gene is TRBD1, per 5 matching bases. The bases read TGTGCCAGCAAAAGGGGCGAAGAGACCCAGTACTTC. Its translation reads: CASKRGEETQYF.